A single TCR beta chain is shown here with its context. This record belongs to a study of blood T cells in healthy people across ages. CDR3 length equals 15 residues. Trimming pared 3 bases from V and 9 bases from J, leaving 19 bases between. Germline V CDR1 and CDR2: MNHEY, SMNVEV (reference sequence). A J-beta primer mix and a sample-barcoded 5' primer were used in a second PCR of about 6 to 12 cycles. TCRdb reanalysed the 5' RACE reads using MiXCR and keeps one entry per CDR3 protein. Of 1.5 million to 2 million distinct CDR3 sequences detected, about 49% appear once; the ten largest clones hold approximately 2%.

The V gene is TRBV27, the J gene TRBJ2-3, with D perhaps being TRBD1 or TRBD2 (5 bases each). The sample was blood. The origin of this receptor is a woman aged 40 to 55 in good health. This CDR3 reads CASSFAGTSAETQYF. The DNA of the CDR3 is TGTGCCAGCAGTTTTGCAGGGACCTCAGCGGAGACGCAGTATTTT.